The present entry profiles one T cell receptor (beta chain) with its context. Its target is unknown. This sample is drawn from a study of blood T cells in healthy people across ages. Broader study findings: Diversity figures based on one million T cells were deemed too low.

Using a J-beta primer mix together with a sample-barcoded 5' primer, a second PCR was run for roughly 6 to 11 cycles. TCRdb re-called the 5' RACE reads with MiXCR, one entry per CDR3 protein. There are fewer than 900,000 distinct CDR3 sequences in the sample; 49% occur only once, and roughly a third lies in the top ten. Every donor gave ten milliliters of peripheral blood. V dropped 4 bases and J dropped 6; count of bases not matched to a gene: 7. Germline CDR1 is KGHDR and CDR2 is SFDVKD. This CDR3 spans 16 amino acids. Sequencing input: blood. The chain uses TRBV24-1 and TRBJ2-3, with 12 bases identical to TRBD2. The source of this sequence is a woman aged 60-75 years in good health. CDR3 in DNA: TGTGCCACCAGTGACCCTAGCGGGAGGGCCGGGGATACGCAGTATTTT. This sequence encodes CATSDPSGRAGDTQYF.